Here is one T cell receptor beta chain with its context. The target antigen is unknown. This entry is derived from a study of cytomegalovirus exposure and HLA in healthy donors. Study-wide background: A preliminary data release comprised around 90 million unique TCRs obtained from HLA-typed donors. Whole-study results and caveats: The Asian-associated ancestry cluster reportedly had fewer N-insertions than the approximately 700-donor mean in a later analysis. The later analysis indicated that the majority of CMV-associated TCR beta chains appeared HLA-restricted.

PCR employed 60 Vbeta and 13 Jbeta primers. Produced via immunoSEQ multiplex PCR; TCRdb's table is partial and in-frame only. The sample consists of approximately 140,000 clones, roughly 79% of them appearing once. The donors comprised healthy bone marrow donors. J was trimmed by 2 bases and V by 0 bases; bases with no gene match: 3. Germline CDR1 and CDR2: SGHRS and YFSETQ. This CDR3 comprises 16 residues. The chain joins TRBV5-1 to TRBJ2-5, with 11 bases fitting TRBD1. Sample: PBMCs. The TCR was taken from a woman aged 45-59 years in good health and CMV-seronegative. CDR3 region: CASSLGTGGAQETQYF. The CDR3 region has the DNA TGCGCCAGCAGCTTGGGGACAGGGGGCGCGCAAGAGACCCAGTACTTC.